One sample yielded the 12 T cell receptor beta chains listed below, sequenced in a study of vaccination and CD4 T cells after COVID-19. The treatment denotes: roughly 10-day PBMC culture with coronavirus spike peptide pools or control peptides (ViraFEST assay). Cultured CD4+ T cell DNA was sequenced using the Oncomine TCR Beta short-read assay. TCRdb re-analysed the PCR reads in MiXCR, keeping a single row per CDR3 protein. The sample yields about 4,600 distinct CDR3 sequences, approximately 30% seen once. Their specific antigens are unknown. The sample taken for sequencing was CD4+ T cells from blood, cultured in vitro. These receptors all come from a human donor who had recovered from COVID-19.

This clonotype is classed as large. The V call is TRBV11-2, the J call TRBJ2-2; D gene unclear. The CDR3 extends over 12 amino acids. V lost 8 bases and J 5 bases, leaving 9 bases between the germline ends. CDR1 is SGHAT and CDR2 is FQNNGV in the germline V gene. The CDR3 bases are TGTGCCAGCGGAAGAGAAACCGGGGAGCTGTTTTTT. Protein sequence: CASGRETGELFF.

The rearrangement uses TRBV10-3 and TRBJ1-5; D is undetermined. V was trimmed by 6 bases and J by 5 bases, leaving 14 bases between them. There are 14 residues in the CDR3. From germline, CDR1 is ENHRY and CDR2 SYGVKD. The CDR3 bases are TGTGCCATCAGGCCAGACGGGCGCTATCAGCCCCAGCATTTT. Translation: CAIRPDGRYQPQHF.

This clonotype was observed a few times. The rearrangement uses TRBV4-1 and TRBJ2-7, with no clear D. CDR3 size: 16 residues. Germline V gene sequence: CDR1 MGHRA, CDR2 YSYEKL. V was clipped by 1 base and J by 5 bases, with 18 bases between them. This CDR3 reads CASSQVDILTYHEQYF. CDR3 coding DNA: TGCGCCAGCAGCCAAGTCGATATCCTTACTTATCACGAGCAGTACTTC.

J is TRBJ2-3 and V is TRBV6-5; no clear D. The ends were cut back, 4 bases at V and 0 bases at J, with 2 bases in the middle. The CDR3 is 12 residues long. Germline assignment: CDR1 MNHEY and CDR2 SVGAGI. The CDR3 nucleotides read TGTGCCAGCAGTTCTAGCACAGATACGCAGTATTTT. This gives the protein CASSSSTDTQYF.

This clonotype has a single count. The chain joins TRBV6-1 to TRBJ1-1; D is undetermined. Trimming pared 5 bases from V and 2 bases from J, leaving 12 bases between. The CDR3 totals 14 residues. CDR1 and CDR2 (germline): MNHNS, SASEGT. CDR3 sequence reads: CASSQDGTNTEAFF. The CDR3 bases are TGTGCCAGCAGTCAGGACGGAACTAACACTGAAGCTTTCTTT.

This chain connects TRBV28 to TRBJ1-6, with TRBD1 identical over 8 bases. The germline V gene encodes CDR1 MDHEN and CDR2 SYDVKM. The CDR3 covers 15 residues. V dropped 5 bases and J dropped 10; count of bases not matched to a gene: 10. CDR3 residues: CASSLPGQDPSPLHF. As DNA, the CDR3 is TGTGCCAGCAGTCTACCGGGACAGGACCCCTCACCCCTCCACTTT. Drawing the rest from reference TRBV28 and TRBJ1-6, the complete variable domain is DVKVTQSSRYLVKRTGEKVFLECVQDMDHENMFWYRQDPGLGLRLIYFSYDVKMKEKGDIPEGYSVSREKKERFSLILESASTNQTSMYLCASSLPGQDPSPLHFGNGTRLTVT.

The rearrangement links TRBV12-3 or TRBV12-4 to TRBJ1-1, with D perhaps TRBD1 (6 bases). Trimming stripped 2 bases from V and 5 bases from J, with 9 bases between. This CDR3 contains 13 residues. The CDR3 DNA reads TGTGCCAGCAGTTTAAAGGGGGGAACTGAAGCTTTCTTT. This encodes CASSLKGGTEAFF.

The chain carries TRBV21-1 and TRBJ2-7. TRBV21-1 is a recognized pseudogene. This CDR3 contains 15 residues. The CDR3 loop reads CASSKKAGAAPEQYF. In DNA, the CDR3 is TGTGCCAGCAGCAAAAAGGCAGGTGCTGCTCCCGAGCAGTACTTC.

The CDR3 sequence: CASSSQGSVGYTF. Here the CDR3 DNA reads TGTGCCAGCAGTTCACAGGGATCGGTTGGCTACACCTTC. The rearrangement uses TRBV6-5 and TRBJ1-2, with D tentatively TRBD1 (6 bases). Trimming removed 4 bases from V and 7 bases from J, with 13 bases in between. CDR3 length equals 13 residues. Germline values: CDR1 MNHEY, CDR2 SVGAGI.

This clonotype was detected a few times. The chain recombines TRBV15 with TRBJ2-7; D perhaps matches TRBD1 (7 bases). Trimming took 1 base from V and 6 from J, leaving 13 bases between them. The CDR3 totals 14 residues. Germline CDR1 reads LNHNV; CDR2 reads YYDKDF (reference sequence). CDR3 nucleotides: TGTGCCACCAGCAGAGTATTGCAGGGGGGCGAGCAGTACTTC. Translated, it gives CATSRVLQGGEQYF.

The chain couples TRBV6-5 to TRBJ1-1; tentatively, D is TRBD1 (5 bases). Germline V gives CDR1 MNHEY, CDR2 SVGAGI. V was cut by 2 bases and J by 7 bases, with 11 bases left in between. The CDR3 runs 13 residues. CDR3 sequence (DNA): TGTGCCAGCAGTTACATGAGGGGCCGTGAAGCTTTCTTT. Residues: CASSYMRGREAFF.

V and J are TRBV29-1 and TRBJ2-5; 8 bases fit TRBD2. This CDR3 is built from 11 residues. Germline V gene data show CDR1 as SQVTM and CDR2 as ANQGSEA. J gave up 4 bases and V 7 bases, and 2 bases lay outside the gene matches. The CDR3 DNA follows: TGCAGCGCCGGACTAGCAGAGACCCAGTACTTC. Residues: CSAGLAETQYF.